The 30 T cell receptor beta chains presented below share a single source sample, sequenced in a study of blood T cell repertoires in COVID-19 (dated by TCRdb to the early 2020s). The protocol used for the library was the immunoSEQ multiplex PCR assay. TCRdb obtained this table from immuneACCESS and retained in-frame rearrangements with V and J assigned. These tables miss some clones; where compared with another copy, unresolved V genes account for less than half of the shortfall, and the remainder is unexplained. The sample table shows approximately 140,000 clones, and approximately 90% are seen once. The ten largest clonotypes hold more than 2% of the sample. Input material: peripheral blood. The origin of the receptors is a human donor with COVID-19, enrolled during active disease. The donor label of this sample is uncertain.

This clone was detected only once. The chain couples TRBV2 to TRBJ1-4; possibly TRBD1 for D (5 bases). Germline V lookup: CDR1 SNHLY, CDR2 FYNNEI. The V end was cut by 9 bases, the J end by 5 bases, with 16 bases between. The CDR3 loop spans 14 amino acids. CDR3 DNA sequence: TGTGCCAGTCACCTTGACAGCCAGAATGAAAAACTGTTTTTT. Protein: CASHLDSQNEKLFF.

This clone was picked up one time. V gene TRBV19 combines with J gene TRBJ2-3; D ambiguous. Germline-derived CDR1 and CDR2 are LNHDA and SQIVND (reference sequence). This CDR3 comprises 14 residues. Between the trimmed V and J ends, which lost 6 bases and 1 base, there was a span of 11 bases. CDR3 DNA: TGTGCCAGTAGGCCCAACACCGGCACAGATACGCAGTATTTT. The encoded protein is CASRPNTGTDTQYF.

About this clone: The sample carries other DNA sequences with the same CDR3. This CDR3 is CASSSTGNTEAFF. CDR3 coding DNA: TGCGCCAGCAGTTCGACAGGGAACACTGAAGCTTTCTTT. The chain carries TRBV5-1 and TRBJ1-1, with D tentatively TRBD1 (6 bases). The CDR3 length is 13 residues. Per germline, CDR1 SGHRS and CDR2 YFSETQ. Trimming stripped 5 bases from V and 1 base from J, with 9 bases between.

In this sample, this clone turned up once. The CDR3 protein is CASSQGTSGANEKLFF. In DNA form, the CDR3 reads TGTGCCAGCAGCCAAGGGACTTCCGGAGCTAATGAAAAACTGTTTTTT. The J gene is TRBJ1-4, the V gene TRBV3-1 (or the pseudogene TRBV3-2), with D unresolved. Germline V CDR1 and CDR2: LGHDT, YNNKEL (reference sequence). V was shortened by 1 base and J by 3 bases, with 12 bases between the two germline ends. The length of the CDR3 is 16 residues.

The chain combines TRBV6-5 with TRBJ1-1, with 10 positions matching TRBD1. Germline V gene lookup returns CDR1 MNHEY and CDR2 SVGAGI. V lost 8 bases, J lost 9 bases, and 9 bases stayed unmatched. The CDR3 length is 13 residues. The CDR3 coding sequence is TGTGCCAGCGCCGGGACAGGGGCCTATCAAGCTTTCTTT. Its translation is CASAGTGAYQAFF.

The chain carries TRBV3-1 (or the pseudogene TRBV3-2) and TRBJ2-1, with 7 bases matching TRBD2. The CDR3 is 15 amino acids. Germline V gene lookup returns CDR1 LGHDT and CDR2 YNNKEL (reference sequence). The junction had 6 bases not matched to a gene; V was cut back by 4 bases and J by 3 bases. The CDR3 sequence: CASSPTWGGYNEQFF. The CDR3, as DNA: TGTGCCAGCAGCCCCACGTGGGGGGGCTACAATGAGCAGTTCTTC.

The rearrangement links TRBV6-5 to TRBJ2-4, with TRBD1 matching 7 bases. After removal of 5 bases from V and 6 bases from J, the junction contained 10 bases not matched to a gene. The CDR3 loop spans 15 amino acids. The germline CDR1 and CDR2 sequences are MNHEY and SVGAGI. CDR3 in amino acids: CASSKPGGPGNIQYF. The DNA for the CDR3 is TGTGCCAGCAGTAAACCAGGGGGACCGGGAAACATTCAGTACTTC.

The CDR3 sequence: CASSQDSGGYEQYF. CDR3 coding DNA: TGTGCCAGCAGCCAAGATTCGGGAGGCTACGAGCAGTACTTC. The V and J genes are TRBV3-1 (or the pseudogene TRBV3-2) and TRBJ2-7; 7 nucleotides agree with TRBD2. Germline trimming cut 0 bases from V and 3 bases from J; bases unmatched to any gene: 2. Germline CDR1 reads LGHDT; CDR2 reads YNNKEL (reference sequence). The CDR3 is 14 residues long.

This chain uses TRBV19 with TRBJ1-3; the D is unclear. The CDR3 spans 15 residues. The germline gives CDR1 LNHDA, CDR2 SQIVND (reference sequence). The ends were cut back, 3 bases at V and 2 bases at J, with 11 bases in the middle. The CDR3 DNA reads as TGTGCCAGTAGTATGCTCGCGTTAACTGGAAACACCATATATTTT. Translating it yields CASSMLALTGNTIYF. The variable domain in full, completed from reference TRBV19 and TRBJ1-3, reads DGGITQSPKYLFRKEGQNVTLSCEQNLNHDAMYWYRQDPGQGLRLIYYSQIVNDFQKGDIAEGYSVSREKKESFPLTVTSAQKNPTAFYLCASSMLALTGNTIYFGEGSWLTVV.

The chain recombines TRBV9 with TRBJ1-2; 9 positions agree with TRBD1. In germline, CDR1 is SGDLS, CDR2 YYNGEE. The CDR3 runs 16 residues. The J segment lost 9 bases and the V segment lost 0 bases, leaving 12 bases of the junction unmatched. CDR3 protein: CASSVAPGQGSNSYTF. In nucleotides, the CDR3 is TGTGCCAGCAGCGTAGCGCCGGGACAGGGATCTAATAGCTACACCTTC. Based on the CDR3 plus reference TRBV9 and TRBJ1-2, the full variable domain is DSGVTQTPKHLITATGQRVTLRCSPRSGDLSVYWYQQSLDQGLQFLIQYYNGEERAKGNILERFSAQQFPDLHSELNLSSLELGDSALYFCASSVAPGQGSNSYTFGSGTRLTVV.

The chain combines TRBV5-1 with TRBJ1-2; 8 bases match TRBD1. Germline CDR1 and CDR2: SGHRS and YFSETQ. The CDR3 has 16 amino acids. The junction had 16 bases not matched to a gene; V was cut back by 4 bases and J by 8 bases. CDR3 DNA sequence: TGCGCCAGCAGCCTAGCGGTCGGACAGGGCCAGTGGGGCTACACCTTC. It yields the protein CASSLAVGQGQWGYTF.

This rearrangement joins TRBV23-1 to TRBJ1-5; no definite D call. TRBV23-1 is identified as an open reading frame with a role that is uncertain. CDR3 length: 15 amino acids. The V gene lost 10 bases and the J gene lost 7 bases, with 23 bases spanning the gap. As DNA, the CDR3 is TGCGCCACCCAAGGGAGGGCGGGAGATTTCCAGCCCCAGCATTTT. Protein: CATQGRAGDFQPQHF.

This clone was detected only once. This chain links TRBV28 with TRBJ1-5; maybe TRBD1 (5 bases). Between the trimmed V and J ends, which lost 6 bases and 5 bases, there was a span of 20 bases. CDR1 MDHEN and CDR2 SYDVKM come from the germline V gene. This CDR3 has 16 amino acids. CDR3 in DNA: TGTGCCAGCAGCTCCGAAAGGGGTAAAACGTATCAGCCCCAGCATTTT. It translates to CASSSERGKTYQPQHF.

The chain couples TRBV18 to TRBJ2-2, with 8 bases identical to TRBD1. V dropped 6 bases and J dropped 5; count of bases not matched to a gene: 11. CDR3 length equals 16 residues. Germline V gives CDR1 KGHSH, CDR2 LQKENI. Here the CDR3 reads CASSRLDRAGTGELFF. DNA for the CDR3: TGTGCCAGCTCGCGACTGGACAGGGCGGGTACCGGGGAGCTGTTTTTT.

V gene TRBV7-9 combines with J gene TRBJ1-3; D possibly corresponds to TRBD1 (5 bases). Between the trimmed V and J ends, which lost 11 bases and 0 bases, there was a span of 8 bases. CDR3 length: 12 residues. The germline V gene encodes CDR1 SEHNR and CDR2 FQNEAQ (reference sequence). The chain's CDR3 is CAPGGSGNTIYF. CDR3 bases: TGTGCCCCCGGGGGCTCTGGAAACACCATATATTTT.

The chain combines TRBV5-1 with TRBJ2-7; 7 positions match TRBD1. The CDR3 is 15 residues long. Germline V lookup: CDR1 SGHRS, CDR2 YFSETQ. With V trimmed by 2 bases and J by 2 bases, 7 bases remained unmatched. CDR3 DNA: TGCGCCAGCAGCTTATTGACAGGGACCGCCTACGAGCAGTACTTC. It yields the protein CASSLLTGTAYEQYF.

The rearrangement uses TRBV5-1 and TRBJ2-1; TRBD1 agrees at 8 bases. The CDR3 has 18 amino acids. V gave up 0 bases and J gave up 5 bases; unmatched junction bases: 13. The germline V gene encodes CDR1 SGHRS and CDR2 YFSETQ. In nucleotides, the CDR3 is TGCGCCAGCAGCTTGGACAGTATGATACCGGGACAGGACAATGAGCAGTTCTTC. This sequence encodes CASSLDSMIPGQDNEQFF. The full variable domain, its missing parts supplied by reference TRBV5-1 and TRBJ2-1, is KAGVTQTPRYLIKTRGQQVTLSCSPISGHRSVSWYQQTPGQGLQFLFEYFSETQRNKGNFPGRFSGRQFSNSRSEMNVSTLELGDSALYLCASSLDSMIPGQDNEQFFGPGTRLTVL.

The CDR3, as DNA: TGTGCCACCAGTTTTCGGAACACTGAAGCTTTCTTT. This encodes CATSFRNTEAFF. This chain connects TRBV24-1 to TRBJ1-1, with unresolved D. The CDR3 covers 12 residues. The germline CDR1 and CDR2 sequences are KGHDR and SFDVKD. V lost 6 bases and J 1 base, leaving 5 bases between the germline ends.

The CDR3 DNA is TGTGCCAGCAGCTTCGAACGGCGGAGTGAGCAGTTCTTC. Translated: CASSFERRSEQFF. This chain links TRBV11-3 with TRBJ2-1, with D hard to call. Germline CDR1 is SGHNT and CDR2 is YENEEA. CDR3 length equals 13 residues. Trimming pared 3 bases from V and 9 bases from J, leaving 12 bases between.

This chain connects TRBV14 to TRBJ2-3; TRBD1 agrees at 9 bases. The germline V gene has CDR1 SGHDN and CDR2 FVKESK. The CDR3 has 14 residues. With 4 bases clipped from V and 6 bases from J, the junction kept 5 bases outside the gene matches. The CDR3 is CASSPRTGDDTQYF. The CDR3 DNA reads TGTGCCAGCAGCCCAAGGACAGGGGACGATACGCAGTATTTT.

The V call is TRBV6-5, the J call TRBJ2-2; TRBD1 matches at 7 bases. The germline V gene encodes CDR1 MNHEY and CDR2 SVGAGI. This CDR3 is 14 amino acids long. V gave up 6 bases and J gave up 5 bases; unmatched junction bases: 6. In DNA, the CDR3 is TGTGCCAGCAGATCAGGGGGAGAGACCGGGGAGCTGTTTTTT. It translates to CASRSGGETGELFF.

The genes are TRBV2 and TRBJ1-2, with TRBD1 matching 10 bases. The trim removed 5 bases at V and 4 bases at J, leaving 13 bases unmatched. The CDR3 length is 17 residues. In germline, CDR1 is SNHLY, CDR2 FYNNEI. The CDR3, as DNA: TGTGCCAGCAGTTACGACAGGGGGCGCCGATTAGGCTATGGCTACACCTTC. Translation gives CASSYDRGRRLGYGYTF.

This clone was picked up one time. The genes are TRBV27 and TRBJ2-2; 10 bases match TRBD2. Germline CDR1 and CDR2: MNHEY and SMNVEV (reference sequence). With 2 bases clipped from V and 4 bases from J, the junction kept 1 base outside the gene matches. The CDR3 extends over 15 amino acids. CDR3 coding DNA: TGTGCCAGCAGTTTAACTAGCGGGGTCACCGGGGAGCTGTTTTTT. Protein: CASSLTSGVTGELFF.

The chain uses TRBV5-1 and TRBJ2-1; perhaps TRBD1 as D (6 bases). Germline CDR1 reads SGHRS; CDR2 reads YFSETQ. CDR3 length: 15 residues. V was pared by 4 bases and J by 4 bases, with 15 bases between. Written as DNA, the CDR3 is TGCGCCAGCAGCCTACAGGGACCCCCTTACAATGAGCAGTTCTTC. Its translation is CASSLQGPPYNEQFF.

This clone has more than one count but fewer than ten. V usage is TRBV12-3 or TRBV12-4 and J usage is TRBJ1-2; TRBD1 matches at 8 bases. Trimming removed 7 bases from V and 6 bases from J; junction bases left unmatched: 7. There are 13 residues in the CDR3. The CDR3 DNA is TGTGCCAGCACCCTTACAGGGGGAAATGGCTACACCTTC. As protein: CASTLTGGNGYTF.

The rearrangement joins TRBV14 to TRBJ2-1; tentative D call: TRBD1 (5 bases). Germline lookup yields CDR1 SGHDN and CDR2 FVKESK. This CDR3 has 13 amino acids. The V gene lost 2 bases and the J gene lost 4 bases, with 6 bases spanning the gap. This chain's CDR3 is CASSQTGYNEQFF. CDR3 bases: TGTGCCAGCAGCCAAACAGGTTACAATGAGCAGTTCTTC.

The chain carries TRBV6-6 and TRBJ2-3, with 7 bases lining up with TRBD2. CDR3 length: 19 residues. After removal of 6 bases from V and 4 bases from J, the junction contained 22 bases not matched to a gene. Germline CDR1 reads MNHNY; CDR2 reads SVGAGI (reference sequence). DNA of the CDR3: TGTGCCAGCAGCCGAAAGAACATGAGCGGGAAGCTCTTTGCAGATACGCAGTATTTT. This sequence encodes CASSRKNMSGKLFADTQYF.

Here the CDR3 DNA reads TGTGCCAGCAGCTTAATTAGAGACAGCACCGCGAACACCGGGGAGCTGTTTTTT. It encodes CASSLIRDSTANTGELFF. The chain couples TRBV7-7 to TRBJ2-2; TRBD1 might be the D (5 bases). The V end lost 2 bases, the J end lost 0 bases, and 16 bases lay between the germline ends. Germline V gene lookup returns CDR1 SSHAT and CDR2 FNYEAQ (reference sequence). The CDR3 contains 18 residues. The complete variable domain, with remaining parts taken from reference TRBV7-7 and TRBJ2-2, reads GAGVSQSPRYKVTKRGQDVTLRCDPISSHATLYWYQQALGQGPEFLTYFNYEAQPDKSGLPSDRFSAERPEGSISTLTIQRTEQRDSAMYRCASSLIRDSTANTGELFFGEGSRLTVL.

This clone turned up a few times. The rearrangement joins TRBV7-6 to TRBJ1-4, with D perhaps TRBD1 (6 bases). This CDR3 comprises 18 residues. CDR1 and CDR2 from the germline V gene are SGHVS and FNYEAQ. The V end lost 1 base, the J end lost 3 bases, and 18 bases lay between the germline ends. This CDR3 is CASSLGPPGGPANEKLFF. For the CDR3, the DNA is TGTGCCAGCAGCTTAGGGCCCCCGGGGGGGCCGGCTAATGAAAAACTGTTTTTT.

This clone was observed once. The rearrangement joins TRBV20-1 to TRBJ1-2, with D perhaps matching TRBD1 (5 bases). Germline V CDR1 and CDR2: DFQATT, SNEGSKA (reference sequence). CDR3 length: 18 residues. V lost 3 bases and J lost 1, with 24 bases in between. The CDR3 bases are TGCAGTGCTAGTTACCCACCCCGGGGGTCCAAACTTAACTATGGCTACACCTTC. It translates to CSASYPPRGSKLNYGYTF.